These T cell receptor beta chains were read from a single sample in a study of shared clonotypes between healthy human individuals. Produced via immunoSEQ multiplex PCR; TCRdb's table is partial and in-frame only. The top ten hold around 12% of the sample, which has about 500,000 clones, roughly 80% seen once. The specimen sequenced was PBMCs. These receptors originate from a middle-aged woman in good health. Some clones in this sample may be carry-over from other donors' samples. Each CDR3 is given with its conserved first and last residue. D genes are given only for firm matches. Rows may omit the clone size; those that give it use once, few, many or a size class.

cdr3_aa: CASTPLAGGSYNEQFF; cdr3_nt: TGTGCCAGCACCCCCCTAGCGGGAGGGTCCTACAATGAGCAGTTCTTC; clone_size: .; v_call: TRBV6-6; j_call: TRBJ2-1; d_call: TRBD2
cdr3_aa: CSVGDTHQPQHF; cdr3_nt: TGCAGCGTTGGCGACACCCATCAGCCCCAGCATTTT; clone_size: .; v_call: TRBV29-1; j_call: TRBJ1-5; d_call: .
cdr3_aa: CASSLGTGIGQPQHF; cdr3_nt: TGTGCCAGCAGCTTAGGCACAGGGATTGGGCAGCCCCAGCATTTT; clone_size: few; v_call: TRBV7-6; j_call: TRBJ1-5; d_call: .
cdr3_aa: CASSEGTSGRRYEQYF; cdr3_nt: TGTGCCAGCAGCGAAGGGACTAGCGGGAGGCGGTACGAGCAGTACTTC; clone_size: .; v_call: TRBV9; j_call: TRBJ2-7; d_call: TRBD2
cdr3_aa: CASSLAGGQETQYF; cdr3_nt: TGTGCCAGCAGCTTAGCGGGGGGCCAAGAGACCCAGTACTTC; clone_size: few; v_call: TRBV7-9; j_call: TRBJ2-5; d_call: .
cdr3_aa: CASSPGTAFYEQYF; cdr3_nt: TGTGCCAGCTCACCGGGAACAGCGTTCTACGAGCAGTACTTC; clone_size: .; v_call: TRBV18; j_call: TRBJ2-7; d_call: .
cdr3_aa: CASSLAVRTGGLESYGQYF; cdr3_nt: TGTGCCAGCAGCTTAGCGGTGAGAACAGGGGGACTGGAGTCCTACGGGCAGTACTTC; clone_size: .; v_call: TRBV7-9; j_call: TRBJ2-7; d_call: TRBD1
cdr3_aa: CASSGLAGGPGDTQYF; cdr3_nt: TGTGCCAGCAGTGGTCTAGCGGGAGGGCCGGGAGATACGCAGTATTTT; clone_size: .; v_call: TRBV27; j_call: TRBJ2-3; d_call: TRBD2
cdr3_aa: CASSLLGIADTQYF; cdr3_nt: TGTGCCAGCAGCTTATTGGGGATTGCAGATACGCAGTATTTT; clone_size: .; v_call: TRBV7-9; j_call: TRBJ2-3; d_call: .
cdr3_aa: CASSALAGVRETQYF; cdr3_nt: TGTGCCAGCAGTGCCTTGGCGGGAGTTAGGGAGACCCAGTACTTC; clone_size: few; v_call: TRBV28; j_call: TRBJ2-5; d_call: TRBD2
cdr3_aa: CASSLGANEQFF; cdr3_nt: TGTGCCAGCAGTTTAGGCGCCAATGAGCAGTTCTTC; clone_size: .; v_call: TRBV27; j_call: TRBJ2-1; d_call: .
cdr3_aa: CASSLLLGGSSAPGEQYF; cdr3_nt: TGTGCCAGCAGTTTACTCTTGGGGGGGAGTTCGGCCCCGGGCGAGCAGTACTTC; clone_size: .; v_call: TRBV27; j_call: TRBJ2-7; d_call: TRBD2
cdr3_aa: CASNQGRNHNYGYTF; cdr3_nt: TGTGCCAGTAATCAAGGCCGGAATCATAACTATGGCTACACCTTC; clone_size: many; v_call: TRBV19; j_call: TRBJ1-2; d_call: .
cdr3_aa: CASSLLAGAETQYF; cdr3_nt: TGTGCCAGCAGTTTATTGGCGGGGGCAGAGACCCAGTACTTC; clone_size: few; v_call: TRBV28; j_call: TRBJ2-5; d_call: .
cdr3_aa: CAWRDDTLNTEAFF; cdr3_nt: TGTGCCTGGAGGGATGACACATTGAACACTGAAGCTTTCTTT; clone_size: .; v_call: TRBV30; j_call: TRBJ1-1; d_call: .
cdr3_aa: CAWSTGGQGQPQHF; cdr3_nt: TGTGCCTGGAGTACAGGGGGCCAGGGGCAGCCCCAGCATTTT; clone_size: .; v_call: TRBV30; j_call: TRBJ1-5; d_call: TRBD1
cdr3_aa: CASSLAGGTGELFF; cdr3_nt: TGTGCCAGCAGCTTAGCGGGAGGAACCGGGGAGCTGTTTTTT; clone_size: .; v_call: TRBV7-2; j_call: TRBJ2-2; d_call: .
cdr3_aa: CASSLSDGYEQFF; cdr3_nt: TGTGCCAGCAGCTTATCGGACGGGTATGAGCAGTTCTTC; clone_size: .; v_call: TRBV7-9; j_call: TRBJ2-1; d_call: .
cdr3_aa: CASKTDSHQHF; cdr3_nt: TGTGCCAGCAAAACTGACAGCCACCAGCATTTT; clone_size: .; v_call: TRBV19; j_call: TRBJ1-5; d_call: .
cdr3_aa: CAWSVQGSETQYF; cdr3_nt: TGTGCCTGGAGTGTACAAGGCAGTGAGACCCAGTACTTC; clone_size: .; v_call: TRBV30; j_call: TRBJ2-5; d_call: .
cdr3_aa: CASSEALRQGETQYF; cdr3_nt: TGTGCCAGCAGTGAAGCGCTTCGGCAGGGAGAGACCCAGTACTTC; clone_size: few; v_call: TRBV2; j_call: TRBJ2-5; d_call: .
cdr3_aa: CASSLDLGPNTEAFF; cdr3_nt: TGTGCCAGCAGCTTAGATTTGGGCCCGAACACTGAAGCTTTCTTT; clone_size: .; v_call: TRBV7-9; j_call: TRBJ1-1; d_call: .
cdr3_aa: CASSLKGASSNQPQHF; cdr3_nt: TGTGCCAGCAGTTTAAAGGGGGCGAGTAGCAATCAGCCCCAGCATTTT; clone_size: .; v_call: TRBV27; j_call: TRBJ1-5; d_call: TRBD1
cdr3_aa: CANSPLAGGYQETQYF; cdr3_nt: TGTGCCAACAGCCCCCTAGCGGGGGGGTACCAAGAGACCCAGTACTTC; clone_size: .; v_call: TRBV7-2; j_call: TRBJ2-5; d_call: TRBD2
cdr3_aa: CASSGIPGAVDQPQHF; cdr3_nt: TGCGCCAGCAGTGGAATTCCGGGGGCCGTAGATCAGCCCCAGCATTTT; clone_size: .; v_call: TRBV10-1; j_call: TRBJ1-5; d_call: .
cdr3_aa: CASRKQLLNTEAFF; cdr3_nt: TGTGCCAGCAGAAAACAGCTCTTGAACACTGAAGCTTTCTTT; clone_size: .; v_call: TRBV6-6; j_call: TRBJ1-1; d_call: .
cdr3_aa: CASSWDTNEQFF; cdr3_nt: TGTGCCAGCAGCTGGGACACCAATGAGCAGTTCTTC; clone_size: .; v_call: TRBV5-4; j_call: TRBJ2-1; d_call: .
cdr3_aa: CASSLPISSYNEQFF; cdr3_nt: TGTGCCAGCAGTCTCCCAATAAGCTCCTACAATGAGCAGTTCTTC; clone_size: .; v_call: TRBV28; j_call: TRBJ2-1; d_call: .
cdr3_aa: CASSYEQKREQYF; cdr3_nt: TGTGCCAGCAGCTACGAGCAAAAGAGGGAGCAGTACTTC; clone_size: .; v_call: TRBV5-6; j_call: TRBJ2-7; d_call: .
cdr3_aa: CASSVDLWDQETQYF; cdr3_nt: TGTGCCAGCAGTGTAGACCTATGGGACCAAGAGACCCAGTACTTC; clone_size: few; v_call: TRBV6-1; j_call: TRBJ2-5; d_call: .